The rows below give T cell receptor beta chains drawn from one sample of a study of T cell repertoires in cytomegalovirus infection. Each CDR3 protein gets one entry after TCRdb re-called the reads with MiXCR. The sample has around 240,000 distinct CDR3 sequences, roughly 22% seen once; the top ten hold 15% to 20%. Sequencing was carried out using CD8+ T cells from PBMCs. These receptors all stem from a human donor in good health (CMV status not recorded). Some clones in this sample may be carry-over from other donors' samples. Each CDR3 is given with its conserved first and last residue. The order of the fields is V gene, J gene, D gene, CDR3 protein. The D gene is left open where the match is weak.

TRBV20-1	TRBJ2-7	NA	CSARVRGGEQYF
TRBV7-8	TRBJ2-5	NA	CASSPTRDGERRETQYF
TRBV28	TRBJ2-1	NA	CASSQVGFEQFF
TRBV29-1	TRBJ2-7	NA	CSVELQTTYEQYF
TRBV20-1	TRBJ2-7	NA	CSARENGLSSYEQYF
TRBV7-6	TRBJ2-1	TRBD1	CASSSRTGGSTYNEQFF
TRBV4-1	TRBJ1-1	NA	CASSQGGGGTEAFF
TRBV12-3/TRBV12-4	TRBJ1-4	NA	CASSFSGTNEKLFF
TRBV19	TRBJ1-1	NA	CASSIGSSRYTEAFF
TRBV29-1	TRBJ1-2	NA	CSVETGVDGYTF
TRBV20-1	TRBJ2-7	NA	CSARPGLLYEQYF
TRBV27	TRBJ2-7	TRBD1	CASSLTGVVYEQYF
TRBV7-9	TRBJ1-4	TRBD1	CASSSTETGAPTNEKLFF
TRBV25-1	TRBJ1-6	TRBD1	CASRHRGQNSPLHF
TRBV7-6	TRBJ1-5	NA	CASSLSGGEQPQHF
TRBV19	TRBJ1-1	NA	CASNPGYINTEAFF
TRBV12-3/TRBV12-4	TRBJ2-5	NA	CASSSGTEETQYF
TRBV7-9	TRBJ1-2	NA	CASSLSGGVNYGYTF
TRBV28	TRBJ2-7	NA	CASSATHNIYEQYF
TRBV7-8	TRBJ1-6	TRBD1	CASSLQRDRSSYNSPLHF
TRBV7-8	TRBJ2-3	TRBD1	CASSPNLDRGSTPSTDTQYF
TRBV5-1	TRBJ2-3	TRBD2	CASSLASGGTTDTQYF
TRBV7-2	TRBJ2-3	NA	CASSLVAGATDTQYF
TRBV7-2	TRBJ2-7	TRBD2	CASSPELAFHEQYF
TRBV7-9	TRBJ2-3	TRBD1	CASSLDWTGGADTQYF
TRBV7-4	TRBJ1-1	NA	CASSLEQGPDTEAFF
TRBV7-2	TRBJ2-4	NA	CASSLGRNAKNIQYF
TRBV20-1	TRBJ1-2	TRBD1	CSARGQGGDGYTF